The next 20 T cell receptor beta chains were all read from a single sample in a study of early T cells in non-severe SARS-CoV-2 infection. TCRdb re-called the 5' RACE reads with MiXCR, one entry per CDR3 protein. The sample holds fewer than 55,000 distinct CDR3 sequences, around 9.1% seen once. Sequencing input: whole blood. Receptor source: an adult who was a healthcare worker with PCR-confirmed SARS-CoV-2 infection or an uninfected control (not recorded which).

This chain links TRBV20-1 with TRBJ2-3; 10 bases agree with TRBD2. CDR3 length: 13 amino acids. CDR1 and CDR2 (germline): DFQATT, SNEGSKA (reference sequence). The junction had 0 bases not matched to a gene; V was cut back by 1 base and J by 5 bases. The CDR3 DNA follows: TGCAGTGCTAGAGTAGCGGGGGGAGATACGCAGTATTTT. Its translation is CSARVAGGDTQYF.

At least ten counts were recorded for this clonotype. This sequence joins TRBV6-1 and TRBJ2-1; 7 bases match TRBD1. V lost 10 bases to trimming and J lost 1 base; unmatched junction nucleotides: 16. CDR3 length: 17 residues. Per the germline V gene, CDR1 is MNHNS and CDR2 is SASEGT. The DNA for the CDR3 is TGTGCCATCCTCAGGGGGTTTACGCGGGCGTCCTACAATGAGCAGTTCTTC. Residues: CAILRGFTRASYNEQFF.

This clonotype was observed at least ten times. V usage is TRBV30 and J usage is TRBJ2-3, with D possibly TRBD1 on 5 matching bases. Deletions cut 0 bases from V and 5 bases from J, with 12 bases between. Germline lookup yields CDR1 GTSNPN and CDR2 SVGIG (reference sequence). CDR3 length: 14 residues. The CDR3 loop is CAWSVGLQVDTQYF. CDR3 in DNA: TGTGCCTGGAGTGTAGGTCTACAGGTAGATACGCAGTATTTT.

This clonotype has just a few counts. The genes are TRBV11-1 and TRBJ1-2; 7 bases are shared with TRBD1. The CDR3 is made up of 13 amino acids. Germline V gives CDR1 SGHAT, CDR2 FQDESV (reference sequence). V trimming: 1 base; J trimming: 8 bases; junction bases outside the gene matches: 4. The CDR3 sequence is CASSLEGQRGYTF. The CDR3 DNA sequence: TGTGCCAGCAGCTTAGAGGGACAGAGAGGCTACACCTTC.

In this sample, this clonotype turned up many times. V gene TRBV7-2 combines with J gene TRBJ2-7; tentatively, D is TRBD2 (6 bases). V lost 5 bases to trimming and J lost 2 bases, with 13 bases between them. CDR1 is SGHTA, CDR2 FQGNSA, per germline. The length of the CDR3 is 14 residues. CDR3 protein: CASSPGSGPYEQYF. The CDR3 nucleotides read TGTGCCAGCAGCCCGGGGAGCGGGCCCTACGAGCAGTACTTC.

This clonotype came up many times. The rearrangement uses TRBV12-3 or TRBV12-4 and TRBJ1-1; perhaps TRBD1 as D (6 bases). There are 15 residues in the CDR3. The germline V and J ends were trimmed by 2 bases and 0 bases, with 10 bases remaining between them. The CDR3: CASSLRTGMNTEAFF. CDR3 nucleotide sequence: TGTGCCAGCAGTTTAAGAACAGGGATGAACACTGAAGCTTTCTTT.

This clonotype was counted between two and nine times. This chain joins TRBV5-1 and TRBJ1-1; a weak D match, TRBD1 (5 bases). With 4 bases removed from V and 0 bases from J, the gap between germline ends came to 13 bases. The germline V gene has CDR1 SGHRS and CDR2 YFSETQ. The CDR3 loop spans 15 amino acids. This CDR3 is CASSRGGGLNTEAFF. In DNA form, the CDR3 reads TGCGCCAGCAGCCGCGGTGGGGGACTGAACACTGAAGCTTTCTTT.

This clonotype has a count of ten or more. This chain uses TRBV29-1 with TRBJ1-1; perhaps TRBD1 as D (6 bases). The CDR3 consists of 15 residues. The V end lost 4 bases, the J end lost 6 bases, and 21 bases lay between the germline ends. Germline CDR1 and CDR2: SQVTM and ANQGSEA. The chain's CDR3 is CSVALRTGAPAEAFF. Here the CDR3 DNA reads TGCAGCGTTGCCCTCCGGACGGGGGCGCCGGCTGAAGCTTTCTTT.

This clonotype has a count of ten or more. This rearrangement joins TRBV12-3 or TRBV12-4 to TRBJ2-7; D is uncertain. CDR3 length: 12 amino acids. Trimming took off 3 bases at V and 4 bases at J, with 7 bases between the two ends. The CDR3 loop reads CASSLSVYEQYF. Here the CDR3 DNA reads TGTGCCAGCAGTTTGTCGGTTTACGAGCAGTACTTC.

This clonotype was detected ten times or more. The chain is built from TRBV7-9 and TRBJ1-1; no firm D call. This CDR3 contains 13 residues. The V end lost 10 bases, the J end lost 3 bases, and 15 bases lay between the germline ends. Germline V gene sequence: CDR1 SEHNR, CDR2 FQNEAQ (reference sequence). Here the CDR3 reads CATITTQDTEAFF. In DNA form, the CDR3 reads TGTGCCACTATTACTACTCAGGACACTGAAGCTTTCTTT.

This chain connects TRBV7-2 to TRBJ2-5; 12 nucleotides match TRBD1. The germline V gene has CDR1 SGHTA and CDR2 FQGNSA. V lost 5 bases, J lost 5 bases, and 9 bases stayed unmatched. The CDR3 length is 16 residues. CDR3 coding DNA: TGTGCCAGCAGCGCAGAGGGACAGGGGGCGGGGGAGACCCAGTACTTC. It yields the protein CASSAEGQGAGETQYF.

This clonotype occurred many times. The genes are TRBV12-3 or TRBV12-4 and TRBJ1-2; a weak D match, TRBD1 (5 bases). V gave up 2 bases and J gave up 5 bases, with 12 bases separating them. The CDR3 extends over 14 amino acids. The CDR3 DNA is TGTGCCAGCAGTTTAAGGGGATCCGCTTATGGCTACACCTTC. Its protein product is CASSLRGSAYGYTF.

This clonotype was seen repeatedly, ten times or more. This rearrangement joins TRBV5-8 to TRBJ2-1, with D hard to call. Trimming removed 0 bases from V and 3 bases from J, with 7 bases in between. Germline V lookup: CDR1 SGHTS, CDR2 YDEGEE. The CDR3 covers 14 residues. CDR3 DNA: TGTGCCAGCAGCTTGGGAACCCGCTACAATGAGCAGTTCTTC. Amino acids: CASSLGTRYNEQFF.

At least ten counts were recorded for this clonotype. The chain is built from TRBV9 and TRBJ2-2; 7 nucleotides agree with TRBD2. V lost 0 bases and J lost 3; bases outside the gene matches: 5. The germline V gene has CDR1 SGDLS and CDR2 YYNGEE. This CDR3 region has 16 residues. The CDR3: CASSVAGGGYTGELFF. The CDR3 nucleotides read TGTGCCAGCAGCGTAGCAGGCGGGGGATACACCGGGGAGCTGTTTTTT.

On this clonotype: A much more abundant neighbour one base away suggests this may be a read error. The chain is built from TRBV7-3 and TRBJ2-3; D is ambiguous. Looked up from germline, CDR1 is SGHTA and CDR2 is FQGTGA. CDR3 length: 13 residues. Trimming took off 5 bases at V and 5 bases at J, with 11 bases between the two ends. In nucleotides, the CDR3 is TGTGCCAGCAGCCCCATTATGGGAGATACGCAGTATTTT. Protein: CASSPIMGDTQYF.

The sample holds many counts of this clonotype. The chain carries TRBV20-1 and TRBJ2-7; 7 nucleotides match TRBD2. CDR3 length equals 17 residues. V lost 0 bases and J lost 6; bases outside the gene matches: 17. Per the germline V gene, CDR1 is DFQATT and CDR2 is SNEGSKA (reference sequence). CDR3 loop: CSARDTSPPGRASEQYF. In DNA form, the CDR3 reads TGCAGTGCTAGAGATACCTCGCCCCCAGGGAGGGCTAGCGAGCAGTACTTC.

A single count supports this clonotype. The rearrangement uses TRBV6-6 and TRBJ1-5, with a possible D match to TRBD1 (6 bases). The germline gives CDR1 MNHNY, CDR2 SVGAGI (reference sequence). Trimming took off 5 bases at V and 5 bases at J, with 10 bases between the two ends. The CDR3 is 13 amino acids. This chain's CDR3 is CASSPGVYQPQHF. The CDR3, as DNA: TGTGCCAGCAGTCCAGGGGTGTATCAGCCCCAGCATTTT.

The chain links TRBV9 to TRBJ1-6, with TRBD1 as a possible D gene (5 bases). Trimming pared 4 bases from V and 4 bases from J, leaving 15 bases between. CDR1 and CDR2 (germline): SGDLS, YYNGEE. The CDR3 is made up of 16 amino acids. For the CDR3, the DNA is TGTGCCAGCAGCCCGAGACCGGGACCGTATAATTCACCCCTCCACTTT. Amino acid sequence: CASSPRPGPYNSPLHF.

This clonotype was counted many times. The chain recombines TRBV13 with TRBJ2-1, with unresolved D. V lost 3 bases and J 12 bases, leaving 18 bases between the germline ends. The CDR3 totals 14 residues. Looked up from germline, CDR1 is PRHDT and CDR2 is FYEKMQ (reference sequence). The CDR3 here is CASSLRSFNQWQFF. Written as DNA, the CDR3 is TGTGCCAGCAGCTTGAGATCGTTTAACCAGTGGCAGTTCTTC. The variable domain in full, with the rest retrieved from reference TRBV13 and TRBJ2-1, is AAGVIQSPRHLIKEKRETATLKCYPIPRHDTVYWYQQGPGQDPQFLISFYEKMQSDKGSIPDRFSAQQFSDYHSELNMSSLELGDSALYFCASSLRSFNQWQFFGPGTRLTVL.

This clonotype was observed at least ten times. The CDR3 here is CASKKLQGAQETQYF. In DNA, the CDR3 is TGTGCCAGCAAGAAATTGCAGGGGGCACAGGAGACCCAGTACTTC. The gene calls are TRBV7-2 and TRBJ2-5; TRBD1 agrees at 8 bases. The V gene's germline CDR1 is SGHTA and CDR2 FQGNSA. V trimming: 7 bases; J trimming: 5 bases; junction bases outside the gene matches: 12. This CDR3 has 15 amino acids.